This paragraph covers one T cell receptor (beta chain) sequence. Its antigen is not yet known. Nothing much larger sits one base from this clone, and base qualities are not available. The sample comes from a study of blood T cells in healthy people across ages (dated by TCRdb to about 2015). Study-level background: In model experiments, template switching captured roughly one uniquely barcoded TCR beta cDNA molecule for every two T cells. Using the same blood draw, the study looked at two additional independent replicas of 1 million unique cDNA reads for two donors, one aged 18 to 29 and the other aged 80 or older. The donors were split into four age groups: young (average around 15 years), middle-aged (about 40), aged (more than 60) and long-lived (roughly 77). Using deep sequencing normalized with unique cDNA molecular identifiers, the study measured how TCR beta repertoire diversity changes with age. What the authors observed across the whole study: Compared with the aged group, more naive CD4+ T cells, fewer expanded clones and increased TCR diversity were shown by the long-lived group, suggesting age selection. Conclusive comparison of naive and antigen-experienced compartments was prevented by the profiling of bulk unsorted PBMCs. Observed TCR beta diversity correlated strongly with the percentage of naive T cells measured by flow cytometry. Because the CMV infection status of the donors was unknown, age-related changes in expanded clonotypes may potentially have been confounded. Estimates of total diversity based on one million sequenced T cells were considered lower bounds and underestimates. As age increased, observed TCR beta diversity per million T cells dropped in a roughly linear way, and a significant reduction was already evident by age 40.

Systemically healthy Caucasian individuals from Russia, 39 in total and aged roughly 6 to 100 years, were included as donors. Each donor gave roughly 9 milliliters of peripheral blood, drawn into EDTA-treated Vacutainer tubes. Ficoll-Paque density-gradient centrifugation was used to isolate PBMCs, with at least 7 million per sample. Total RNA, at least 5.5 micrograms per sample, was extracted from PBMCs with Trizol reagent. For every donor, an aliquot of PBMCs went through flow cytometry to measure the percentages of naive CD45RAhigh/CD27high T cells. CDR1 and CDR2 are drawn from the germline V gene: SGHTA, FQGNSA. V loses 1 base of germline sequence and J loses 0 bases, and the interval between the two ends is 9 bases. Including cysteine and phenylalanine, the CDR3 has 15 amino acids. The DNA shown is the 45-base CDR3, in frame from base 1. Library method: 5' RACE. Sequencer: Illumina HiSeq 2500. A second roughly 7 to 11 cycle PCR used a sample-barcoded 5' primer and a J-beta primer mix. A template-switch 5' adaptor carrying 12 random nucleotides introduced a unique molecular identifier onto each TCR beta cDNA molecule. At least 2.5 million CDR3-containing paired-end reads were obtained from each sample. All of the RNA was converted into first-strand cDNA using the Mint cDNA synthesis kit, with a TRBC-specific oligonucleotide serving as the primer. Following uracil-DNA glycosylase treatment, a first 18-cycle PCR with universal primers M1SS and BC2_uni_R was performed on all cDNA. The authors' pipeline ran thus. For normalization, 1 million high-quality reads, each with a distinct molecular identifier, were randomly selected from each sample. Instead of being binned into consensus sequences, reads with shared molecular identifiers were discarded. CDR3 identification, clonotype clustering and error correction used MiTCR with a Q25 quality threshold and the strictest error-elimination algorithm. Lower-bound total TCR beta diversity was estimated with a nonparametric unseen species model using Euler transformation. TCRdb ran its own pipeline on the public reads, namely fastp trimming at Q25 and MiXCR clone calling, and kept in-frame beta chains. CDR3 protein duplicates are merged, each entry listing the most common genes and DNA. In this record, the V and J calls reflect TCRdb's handling and not the investigators' own analysis. Within this sample are more than 450,000 distinct CDR3 sequences, with approximately 26% of them counted one time only. Approximately 3.6% of the sample is taken by the ten largest.

The same data also contributed to another study, on T cells of mothers and their children. Per the second study: The donors were nine systemically healthy Caucasian individuals, made up of three mothers and their six children. cDNA synthesis consumed the entire amount of extracted RNA, loaded at roughly 1.5 ug RNA in each 15 ul reaction. In the second PCR, the M1S primer added sample barcodes and 2-4 random nucleotides. Over 9.5 million TCR beta CDR3 reads were obtained for each mother, and 2.5 million to 3 million reads were obtained for each child. Thymic selection shapes the output of TCR recombination in a similar way in related and unrelated pairs, and inherited differences have a minor effect. Normalized repertoire overlap was always slightly but never significantly higher in related than unrelated mother-child pairs. No persistent microchimeric T cell clones were detected, at a sensitivity of 80 to 100 clones per million clonotypes. To look for features that set related mother-child pairs apart from unrelated individuals, the researchers ran deep NGS to compare the TCR beta repertoires of mothers and children. Mothers averaged roughly 40 +/- 4 years of age and children averaged about 12 +/- 4 years. After adapter ligation with NEBNext reagents, the libraries were sequenced on Illumina HiSeq 2000 with 100+100 nt paired-end reads. To prevent cross-contamination, the mother and child libraries were prepared one month apart and sequenced in separate runs. For each donor, somewhere between about 450,000 and 2,200,000 distinct TCR beta clonotypes were identified. Naive TCR beta clonotypes were estimated from low-frequency clonotypes matched to each donor's FACS-determined naive share, without sorting.

The rearrangement combines TRBV7-2 with TRBJ1-1, with no reliable assignment of the D segment. Sequencing used blood. This TCR derives from a boy aged 2 to 10 in good health. The CDR3 sequence is CASSLGAGLNTEAFF. The nucleotide sequence reads as follows: TGTGCCAGCAGCTTAGGAGCAGGCCTGAACACTGAAGCTTTCTTT.